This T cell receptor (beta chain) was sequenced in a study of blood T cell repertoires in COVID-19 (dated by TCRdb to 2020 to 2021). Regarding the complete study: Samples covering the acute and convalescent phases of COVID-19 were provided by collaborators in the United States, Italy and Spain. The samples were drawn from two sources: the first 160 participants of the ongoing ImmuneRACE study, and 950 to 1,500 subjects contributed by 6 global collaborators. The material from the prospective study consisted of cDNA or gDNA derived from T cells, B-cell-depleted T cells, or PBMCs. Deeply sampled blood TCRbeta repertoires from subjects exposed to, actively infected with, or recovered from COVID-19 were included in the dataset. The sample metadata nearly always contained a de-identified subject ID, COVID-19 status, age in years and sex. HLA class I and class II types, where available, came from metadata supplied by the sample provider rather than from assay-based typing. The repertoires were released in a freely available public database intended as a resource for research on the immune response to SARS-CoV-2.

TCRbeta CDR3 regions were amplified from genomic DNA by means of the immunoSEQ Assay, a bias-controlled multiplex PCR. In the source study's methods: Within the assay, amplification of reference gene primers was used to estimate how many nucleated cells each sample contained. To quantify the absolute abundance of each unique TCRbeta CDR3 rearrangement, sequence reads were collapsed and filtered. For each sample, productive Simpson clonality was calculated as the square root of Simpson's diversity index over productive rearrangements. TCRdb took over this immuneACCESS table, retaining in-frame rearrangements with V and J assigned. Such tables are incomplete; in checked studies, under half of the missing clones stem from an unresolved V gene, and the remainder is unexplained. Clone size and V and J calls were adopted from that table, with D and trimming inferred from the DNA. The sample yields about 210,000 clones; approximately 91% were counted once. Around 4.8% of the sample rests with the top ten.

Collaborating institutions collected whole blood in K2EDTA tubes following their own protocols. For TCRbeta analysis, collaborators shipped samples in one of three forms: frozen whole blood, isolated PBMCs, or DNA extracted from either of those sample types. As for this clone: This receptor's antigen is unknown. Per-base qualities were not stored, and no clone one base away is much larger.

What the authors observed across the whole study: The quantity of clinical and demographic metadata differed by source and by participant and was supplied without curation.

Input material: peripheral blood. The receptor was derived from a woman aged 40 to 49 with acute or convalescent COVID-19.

The CDR3 here reads CASSLASRGRHTEAFF. The DNA sequence is as follows: TGCGCCAGCAGCTTGGCCAGCAGGGGCCGGCACACTGAAGCTTTCTTT. The sequence is built from TRBV5-1 and TRBJ1-1; matching of 6 bases hints at TRBD1 as the D gene. The CDR3 sequence holds 16 residues, the cysteine and phenylalanine included. Only the CDR3 region is kept as DNA, spanning 48 bases read in frame from base 1. Trimming costs V 0 bases and J 3 bases, and their ends lie 15 bases apart. Via the germline V gene, CDR1 is SGHRS and CDR2 YFSETQ.